The present entry profiles one TCR beta chain with its context. Splitting of CD4+ cells produced CD45RA+ naive and CD45RA-negative memory subsets. The CDR3 consists of 16 residues. V dropped 3 bases and J dropped 2; count of bases not matched to a gene: 7. CDR1 and CDR2 from the germline V gene are SEHNR and FQNEAQ (reference sequence). The sample belongs to a study of shared clonotypes between healthy human individuals. Across the whole study: Each donor contributed plates that comprised three CD4 naive, three CD4 memory, two CD8 naive and one CD8 memory.

Genomic DNA per cell subset filled all wells of several immunoSEQ plates. TCRdb's copy holds only in-frame clones and misses some; the assay was immunoSEQ multiplex PCR. The sample has more than 400,000 clones, 95% to 96% seen once. The sequenced material came from naive CD4+ T cells sorted from blood. Stated subset: CD45RA+ positively selected. This receptor was identified in a woman aged 30 to 39 in good health. J is TRBJ2-3 and V is TRBV7-9; 8 bases are a match to TRBD2. The CDR3 reads CASSLGLEVFTDTQYF. The CDR3 DNA reads TGTGCCAGCAGCTTGGGACTAGAGGTTTTCACAGATACGCAGTATTTT.